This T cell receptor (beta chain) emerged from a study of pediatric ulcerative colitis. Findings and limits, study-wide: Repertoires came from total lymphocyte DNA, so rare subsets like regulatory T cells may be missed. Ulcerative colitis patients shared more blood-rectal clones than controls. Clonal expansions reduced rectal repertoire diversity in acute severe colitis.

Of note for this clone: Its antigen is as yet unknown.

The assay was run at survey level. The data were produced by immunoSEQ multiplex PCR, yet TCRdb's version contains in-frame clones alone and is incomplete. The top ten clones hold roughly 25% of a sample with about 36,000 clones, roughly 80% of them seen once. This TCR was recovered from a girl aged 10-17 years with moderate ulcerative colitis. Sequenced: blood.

DNA for the CDR3: TGTGCCAGCAGCGGGACAGGGGAGAGCAATCAGCCCCAGCATTTT. It encodes CASSGTGESNQPQHF. V is TRBV5-6 and J is TRBJ1-5; TRBD1 matches 10 bases. CDR1 is SGHDT, CDR2 YYEEEE, per germline. The CDR3 is made up of 15 amino acids. V shed 4 bases, J shed 1 base, and the junction held 2 bases outside the gene matches.